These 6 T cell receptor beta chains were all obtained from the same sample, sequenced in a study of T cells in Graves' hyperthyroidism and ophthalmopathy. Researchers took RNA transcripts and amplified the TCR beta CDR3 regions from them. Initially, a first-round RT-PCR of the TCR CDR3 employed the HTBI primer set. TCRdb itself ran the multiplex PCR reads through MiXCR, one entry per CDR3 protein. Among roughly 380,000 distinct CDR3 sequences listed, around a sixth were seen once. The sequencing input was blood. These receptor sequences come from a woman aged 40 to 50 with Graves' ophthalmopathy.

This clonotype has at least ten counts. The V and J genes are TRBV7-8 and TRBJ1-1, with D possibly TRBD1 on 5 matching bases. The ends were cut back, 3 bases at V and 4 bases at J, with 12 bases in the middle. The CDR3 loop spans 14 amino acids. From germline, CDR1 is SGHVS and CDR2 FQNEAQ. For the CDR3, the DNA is TGTGCCAGCAGCTTCGGACGGGGGACCACTGAAGCTTTCTTT. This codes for CASSFGRGTTEAFF.

The CDR3 reads CSVDVRDWENTEAFF. CDR3 DNA sequence: TGCAGCGTTGATGTTCGGGACTGGGAGAACACTGAAGCTTTCTTT. The chain carries TRBV29-1 and TRBJ1-1, with D possibly matching TRBD1 (5 bases). CDR3 length: 15 amino acids. Germline V lookup: CDR1 SQVTM, CDR2 ANQGSEA. V lost 3 bases to trimming and J lost 1 base, with 15 bases between them.

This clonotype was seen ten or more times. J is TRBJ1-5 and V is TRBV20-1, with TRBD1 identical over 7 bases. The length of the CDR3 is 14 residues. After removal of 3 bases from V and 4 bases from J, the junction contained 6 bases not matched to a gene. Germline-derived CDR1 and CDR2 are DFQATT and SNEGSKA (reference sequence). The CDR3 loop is CSARFRGYNQPQHF. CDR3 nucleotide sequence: TGCAGTGCTAGGTTCAGGGGGTATAATCAGCCCCAGCATTTT.

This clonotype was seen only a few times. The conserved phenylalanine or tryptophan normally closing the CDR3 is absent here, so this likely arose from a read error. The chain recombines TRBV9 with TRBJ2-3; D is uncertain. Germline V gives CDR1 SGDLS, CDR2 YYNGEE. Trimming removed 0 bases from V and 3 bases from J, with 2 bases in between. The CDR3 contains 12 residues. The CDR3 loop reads CASSVGTDTQYC. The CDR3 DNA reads TGTGCCAGCAGCGTAGGGACAGATACGCAGTATTGC.

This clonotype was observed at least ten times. This CDR3 reads CASGSGTSGNTGELFF. The CDR3 DNA reads as TGTGCTAGTGGATCCGGGACTAGCGGGAACACCGGGGAGCTGTTTTTT. This rearrangement joins TRBV12-5 to TRBJ2-2; TRBD2 matches 11 bases. The CDR3 has 16 amino acids. V gave up 6 bases and J gave up 1 base; unmatched junction bases: 4. CDR1 and CDR2 from the germline V gene are LGHNT and FRNRAP.

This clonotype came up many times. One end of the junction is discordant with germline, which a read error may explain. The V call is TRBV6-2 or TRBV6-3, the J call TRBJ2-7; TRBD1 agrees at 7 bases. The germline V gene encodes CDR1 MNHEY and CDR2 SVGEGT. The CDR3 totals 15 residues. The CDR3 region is CASSYSLDRTYKQYF. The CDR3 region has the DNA TGTGCCAGCAGTTACTCCCTGGACAGGACCTACAAGCAGTACTTC.